This T cell receptor (beta chain) stems from a study of response to subunit inactivated influenza vaccine. Study-wide findings and caveats: The study's authors posited that every seasonal influenza vaccination enlists few new T cells.

The CDR3 spans 13 residues. V was trimmed by 3 bases and J by 5 bases, leaving 10 bases between them. One entry per CDR3 protein, called by TCRdb with MiXCR from the RT-PCR reads. The table includes about 480,000 distinct CDR3 sequences, 25% detected once. This clonotype has only a few counts. Its antigen is undetermined. Sample: CD4+ T cells sorted from PBMCs, taken approximately 5 days after vaccination. The clonotype originates from a man in his forties or fifties who received an inactivated influenza vaccine. The genes are TRBV12-3 or TRBV12-4 and TRBJ2-5; no definite D call. CDR3 region: CASSLNGAETQYF. The CDR3 DNA follows: TGTGCCAGCAGTTTGAACGGCGCGGAGACCCAGTACTTC.